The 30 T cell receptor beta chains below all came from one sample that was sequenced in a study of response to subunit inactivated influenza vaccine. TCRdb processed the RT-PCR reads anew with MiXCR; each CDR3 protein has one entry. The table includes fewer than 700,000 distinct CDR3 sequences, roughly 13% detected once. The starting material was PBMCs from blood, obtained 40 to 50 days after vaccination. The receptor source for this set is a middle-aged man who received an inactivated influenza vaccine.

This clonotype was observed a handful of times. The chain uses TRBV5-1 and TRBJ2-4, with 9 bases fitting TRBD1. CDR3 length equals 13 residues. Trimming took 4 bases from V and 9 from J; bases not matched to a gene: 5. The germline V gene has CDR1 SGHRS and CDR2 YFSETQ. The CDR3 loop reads CASSAGQGGIQYF. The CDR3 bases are TGCGCCAGCAGCGCGGGACAGGGTGGCATTCAGTACTTC.

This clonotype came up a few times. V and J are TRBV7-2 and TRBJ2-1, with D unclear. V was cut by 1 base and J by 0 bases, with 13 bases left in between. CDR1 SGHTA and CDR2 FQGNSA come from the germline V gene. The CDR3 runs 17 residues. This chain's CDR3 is CASSLVLIRSSYNEQFF. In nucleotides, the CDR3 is TGTGCCAGCAGCTTAGTCCTGATTAGGAGCTCCTACAATGAGCAGTTCTTC.

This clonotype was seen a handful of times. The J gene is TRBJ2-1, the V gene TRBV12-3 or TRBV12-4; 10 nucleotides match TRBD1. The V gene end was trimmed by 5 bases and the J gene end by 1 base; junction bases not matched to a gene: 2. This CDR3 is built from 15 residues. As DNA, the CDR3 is TGTGCCAGCAGTGGGGGACAGGGGTCCTACAATGAGCAGTTCTTC. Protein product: CASSGGQGSYNEQFF.

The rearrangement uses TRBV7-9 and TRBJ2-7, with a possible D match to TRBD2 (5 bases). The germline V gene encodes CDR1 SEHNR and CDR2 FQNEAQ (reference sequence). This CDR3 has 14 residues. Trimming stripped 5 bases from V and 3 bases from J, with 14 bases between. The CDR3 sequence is CASSPGSGIYEQYF. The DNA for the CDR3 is TGTGCCAGCAGCCCGGGATCGGGGATCTACGAGCAGTACTTC.

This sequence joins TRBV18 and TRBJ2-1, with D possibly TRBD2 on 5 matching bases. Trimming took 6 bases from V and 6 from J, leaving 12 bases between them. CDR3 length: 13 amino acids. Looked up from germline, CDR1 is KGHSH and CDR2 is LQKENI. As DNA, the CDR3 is TGTGCCAGCTCCCCAGGACTCCTCAATGAGCAGTTCTTC. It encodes CASSPGLLNEQFF.

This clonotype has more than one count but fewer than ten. The CDR3 DNA sequence: TGTGCCAGCAGCTTGGATGACGGGAGAGTCAACAATGAGCAGTTCTTC. Translated, it gives CASSLDDGRVNNEQFF. The chain recombines TRBV5-5 with TRBJ2-1; D perhaps matches TRBD2 (6 bases). Trimming cost V 0 bases and J 5 bases, with 15 bases left between them. Germline values: CDR1 SGHKS, CDR2 YYEKEE (reference sequence). CDR3 length: 16 amino acids.

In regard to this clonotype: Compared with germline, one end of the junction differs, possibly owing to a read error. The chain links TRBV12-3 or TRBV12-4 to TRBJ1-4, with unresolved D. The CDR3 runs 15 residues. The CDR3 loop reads CASSRAGGVNGKLFF. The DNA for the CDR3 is TGTGCCAGCAGTCGGGCCGGCGGGGTTAATGGAAAACTGTTTTTT.

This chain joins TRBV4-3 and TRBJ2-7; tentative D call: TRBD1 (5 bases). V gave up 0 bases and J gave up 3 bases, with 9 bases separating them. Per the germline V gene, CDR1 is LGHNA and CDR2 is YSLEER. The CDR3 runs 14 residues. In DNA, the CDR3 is TGCGCCAGCAGCCAAGATACCAGGGTCTACGAGCAGTACTTC. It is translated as CASSQDTRVYEQYF.

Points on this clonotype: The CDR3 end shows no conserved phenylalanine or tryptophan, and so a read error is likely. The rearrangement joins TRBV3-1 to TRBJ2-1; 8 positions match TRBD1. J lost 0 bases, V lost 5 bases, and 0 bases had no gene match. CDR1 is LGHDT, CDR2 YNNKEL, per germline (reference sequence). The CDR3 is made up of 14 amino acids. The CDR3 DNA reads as TGTGCCAGCAGCACAGGGGGCTCCTACAATGAGCAGTTCCTC. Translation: CASSTGGSYNEQFL.

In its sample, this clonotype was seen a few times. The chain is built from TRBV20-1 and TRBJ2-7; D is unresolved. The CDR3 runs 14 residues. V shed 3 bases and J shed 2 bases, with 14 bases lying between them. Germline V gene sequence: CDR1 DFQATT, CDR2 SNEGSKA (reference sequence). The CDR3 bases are TGCAGTGCTAGTGGGTCGTTTCCCACCTACGAGCAGTACTTC. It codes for CSASGSFPTYEQYF.

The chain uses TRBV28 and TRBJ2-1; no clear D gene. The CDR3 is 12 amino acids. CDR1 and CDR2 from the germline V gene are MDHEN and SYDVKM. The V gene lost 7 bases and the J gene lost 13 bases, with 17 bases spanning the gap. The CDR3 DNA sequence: TGTGCCAGCACCGGTTTAGGGAACAGCCAGTTCTTC. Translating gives CASTGLGNSQFF.

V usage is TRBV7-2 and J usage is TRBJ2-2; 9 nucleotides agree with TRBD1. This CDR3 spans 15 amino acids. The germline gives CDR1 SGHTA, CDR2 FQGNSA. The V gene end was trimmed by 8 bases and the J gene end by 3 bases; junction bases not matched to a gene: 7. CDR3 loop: CASGKGQGDTGELFF. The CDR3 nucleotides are TGTGCCAGCGGAAAGGGACAGGGCGACACCGGGGAGCTGTTTTTT.

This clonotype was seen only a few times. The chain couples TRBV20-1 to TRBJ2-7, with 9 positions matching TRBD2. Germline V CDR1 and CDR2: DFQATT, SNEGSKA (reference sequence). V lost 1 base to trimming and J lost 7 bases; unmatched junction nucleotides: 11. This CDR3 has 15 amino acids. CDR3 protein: CSARARSGGQEEQYF. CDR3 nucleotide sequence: TGCAGTGCTAGAGCCCGTAGCGGGGGCCAGGAGGAGCAGTACTTC.

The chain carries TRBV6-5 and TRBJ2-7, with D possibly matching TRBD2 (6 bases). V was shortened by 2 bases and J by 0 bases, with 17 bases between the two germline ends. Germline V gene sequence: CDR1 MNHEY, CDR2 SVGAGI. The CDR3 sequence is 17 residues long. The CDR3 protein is CASSYLGWDSNSYEQYF. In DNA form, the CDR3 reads TGTGCCAGCAGTTACCTGGGCTGGGACTCAAACTCCTACGAGCAGTACTTC.

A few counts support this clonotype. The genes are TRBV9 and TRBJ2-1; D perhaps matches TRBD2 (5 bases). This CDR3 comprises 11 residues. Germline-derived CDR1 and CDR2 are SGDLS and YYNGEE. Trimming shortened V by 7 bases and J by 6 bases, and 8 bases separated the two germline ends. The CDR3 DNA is TGTGCCAGCCGAAGCGGCAATGAGCAGTTCTTC. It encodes CASRSGNEQFF.

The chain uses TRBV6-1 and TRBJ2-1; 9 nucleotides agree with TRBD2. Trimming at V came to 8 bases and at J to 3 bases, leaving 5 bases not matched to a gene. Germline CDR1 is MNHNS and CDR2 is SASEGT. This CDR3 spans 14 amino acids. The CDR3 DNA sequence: TGTGCCAGCGCAAGCGGGAGGATCTACAATGAGCAGTTCTTC. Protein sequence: CASASGRIYNEQFF.

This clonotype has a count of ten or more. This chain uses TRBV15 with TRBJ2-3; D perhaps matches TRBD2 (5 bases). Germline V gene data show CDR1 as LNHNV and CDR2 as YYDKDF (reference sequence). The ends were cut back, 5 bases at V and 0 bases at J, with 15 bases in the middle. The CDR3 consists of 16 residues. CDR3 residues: CATSEGAGISTDTQYF. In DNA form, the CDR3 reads TGTGCCACCAGCGAGGGTGCCGGGATTAGCACAGATACGCAGTATTTT.

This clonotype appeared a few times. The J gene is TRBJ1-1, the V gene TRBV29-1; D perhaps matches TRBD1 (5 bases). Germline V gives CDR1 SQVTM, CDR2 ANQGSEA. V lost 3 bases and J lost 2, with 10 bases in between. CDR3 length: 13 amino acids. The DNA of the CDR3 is TGCAGCGTTGAGGTAGGGGCTAACACTGAAGCTTTCTTT. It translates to CSVEVGANTEAFF.

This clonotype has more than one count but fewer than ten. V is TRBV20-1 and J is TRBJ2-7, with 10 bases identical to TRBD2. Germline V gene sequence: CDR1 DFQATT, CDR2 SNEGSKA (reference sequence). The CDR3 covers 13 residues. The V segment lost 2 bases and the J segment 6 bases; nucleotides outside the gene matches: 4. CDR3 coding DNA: TGCAGTGCTAGACTAGCGGGAGCTCCCGAGCAGTACTTC. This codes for CSARLAGAPEQYF.

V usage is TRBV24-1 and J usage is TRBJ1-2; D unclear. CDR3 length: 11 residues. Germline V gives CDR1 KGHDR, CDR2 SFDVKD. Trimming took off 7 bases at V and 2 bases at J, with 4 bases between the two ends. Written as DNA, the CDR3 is TGTGCCACCAGGGGGAACTATGGCTACACCTTC. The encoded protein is CATRGNYGYTF.

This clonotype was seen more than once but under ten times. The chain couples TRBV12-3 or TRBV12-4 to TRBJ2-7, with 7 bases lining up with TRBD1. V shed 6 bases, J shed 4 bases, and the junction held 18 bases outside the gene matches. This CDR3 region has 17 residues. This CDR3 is CASSPGVWDRSSYEQYF. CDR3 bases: TGTGCCAGCAGCCCTGGCGTCTGGGACAGATCTTCTTACGAGCAGTACTTC.

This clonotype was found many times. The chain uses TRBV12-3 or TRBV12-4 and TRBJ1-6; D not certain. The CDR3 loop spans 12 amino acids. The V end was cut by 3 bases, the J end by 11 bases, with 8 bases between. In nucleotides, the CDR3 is TGTGCCAGCAGTTTCTTGGGGACACCCCTCCACTTT. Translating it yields CASSFLGTPLHF.

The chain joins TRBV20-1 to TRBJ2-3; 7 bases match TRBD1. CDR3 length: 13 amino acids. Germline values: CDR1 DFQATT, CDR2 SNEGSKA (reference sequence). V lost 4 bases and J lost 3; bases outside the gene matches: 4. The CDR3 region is CSATDRSTDTQYF. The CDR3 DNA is TGCAGTGCTACGGACAGGTCAACAGATACGCAGTATTTT.

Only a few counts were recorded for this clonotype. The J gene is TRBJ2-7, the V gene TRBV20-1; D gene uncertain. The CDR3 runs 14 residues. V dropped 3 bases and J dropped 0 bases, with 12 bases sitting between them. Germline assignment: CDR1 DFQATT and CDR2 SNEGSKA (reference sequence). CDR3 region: CSASNAATSYEQYF. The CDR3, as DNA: TGCAGTGCTAGTAATGCGGCCACCTCCTACGAGCAGTACTTC.

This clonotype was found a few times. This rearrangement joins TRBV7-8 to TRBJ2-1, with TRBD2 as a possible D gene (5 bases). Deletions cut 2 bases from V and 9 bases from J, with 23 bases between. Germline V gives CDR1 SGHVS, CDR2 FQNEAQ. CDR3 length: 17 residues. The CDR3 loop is CASSLTYQSKRGGEQFF. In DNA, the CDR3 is TGTGCCAGCAGCTTAACGTATCAATCGAAACGGGGTGGTGAGCAGTTCTTC.

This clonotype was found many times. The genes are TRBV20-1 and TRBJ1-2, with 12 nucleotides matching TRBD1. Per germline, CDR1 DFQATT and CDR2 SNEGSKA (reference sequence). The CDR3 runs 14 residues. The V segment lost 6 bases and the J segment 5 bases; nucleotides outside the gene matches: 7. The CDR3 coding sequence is TGCAGTGCATCGGGACAGGGGGCCTCATATGGCTACACCTTC. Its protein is CSASGQGASYGYTF.

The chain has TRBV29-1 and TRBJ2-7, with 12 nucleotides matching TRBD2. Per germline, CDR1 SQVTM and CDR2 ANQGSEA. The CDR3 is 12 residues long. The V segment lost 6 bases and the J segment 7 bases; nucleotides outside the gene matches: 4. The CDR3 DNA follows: TGCAGCGTGACTAGCGGGAGTCGGGAGCAGTACTTC. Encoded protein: CSVTSGSREQYF.

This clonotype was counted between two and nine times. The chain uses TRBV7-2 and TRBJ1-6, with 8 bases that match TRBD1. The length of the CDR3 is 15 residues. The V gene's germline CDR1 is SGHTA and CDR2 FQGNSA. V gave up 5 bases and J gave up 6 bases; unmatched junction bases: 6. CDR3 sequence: CASSPDRAPNSPLHF. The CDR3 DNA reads TGTGCCAGCAGCCCGGACAGGGCCCCTAATTCACCCCTCCACTTT.

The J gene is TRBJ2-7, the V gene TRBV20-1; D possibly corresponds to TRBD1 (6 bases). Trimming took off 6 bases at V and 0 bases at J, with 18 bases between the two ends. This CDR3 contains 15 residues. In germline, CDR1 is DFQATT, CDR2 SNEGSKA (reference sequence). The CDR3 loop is CSAIDDRPSSYEQYF. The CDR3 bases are TGCAGTGCGATAGATGACAGGCCTAGCTCCTACGAGCAGTACTTC.

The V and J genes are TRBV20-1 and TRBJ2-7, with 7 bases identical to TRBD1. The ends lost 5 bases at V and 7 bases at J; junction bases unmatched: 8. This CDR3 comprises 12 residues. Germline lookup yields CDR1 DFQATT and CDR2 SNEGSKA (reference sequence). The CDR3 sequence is CSAGRQGGEQYF. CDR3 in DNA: TGCAGTGCTGGGCGACAGGGTGGGGAGCAGTACTTC.